This T cell receptor (beta chain) was retrieved from a study of cytomegalovirus exposure and HLA in healthy donors. Study-wide points: A few chains linked to CMV were shown in vitro to be specific for CMV antigens. Sequencing depth across donors, presence/absence analyses assumed, was roughly uniform. Productive rates of about 90% or about 30% were seen for most TCR beta V segments in an earlier analysis.

J was trimmed by 1 base and V by 1 base; bases with no gene match: 4. The CDR3 is made up of 16 amino acids. Germline V lookup: CDR1 SGHTA, CDR2 FQGTGA. Concerning this clone itself: Its target is unknown.

Vbeta (60) and Jbeta (13) primers were used in the PCR. Using immunoSEQ multiplex PCR, the repertoire was profiled, and TCRdb retains in-frame clones only, with some absent. The sample consists of 75,000 to 100,000 clones, under 85% of them appearing once. The source is a man younger than 35 in good health and CMV-seropositive. The sequenced material came from PBMCs. The chain links TRBV7-3 to TRBJ2-3; 8 nucleotides line up with TRBD2. CDR3 residues: CASSLNSGDGTDTQYF. In DNA, the CDR3 is TGTGCCAGCAGCTTAAATAGCGGGGACGGCACAGATACGCAGTATTTT.